This T cell receptor (beta chain) was profiled in a study of shared clonotypes between healthy human individuals. Sequenced by immunoSEQ multiplex PCR; TCRdb stores in-frame clones only, minus some. The data show approximately 620,000 clones, approximately 97% seen once. Recent acute infections and vaccinations were absent in the healthy HIV-negative adult donors. The CDR3 covers 16 residues. V shed 0 bases and J 4 bases; nucleotides not matched to a gene: 5. Germline V gives CDR1 SGHRS, CDR2 YFSETQ. The sample holds one count of this clone. The sequenced material came from naive CD4+ T cells sorted from blood. The subset was: CD45RA+ positively selected. This TCR was sampled from a woman under 40 in good health. The chain carries TRBV5-1 and TRBJ2-5; TRBD2 matches 11 bases. This CDR3 is CASSLAGLAGLETQYF. CDR3 sequence (DNA): TGCGCCAGCAGCTTGGCTGGACTAGCGGGTCTAGAGACCCAGTACTTC.